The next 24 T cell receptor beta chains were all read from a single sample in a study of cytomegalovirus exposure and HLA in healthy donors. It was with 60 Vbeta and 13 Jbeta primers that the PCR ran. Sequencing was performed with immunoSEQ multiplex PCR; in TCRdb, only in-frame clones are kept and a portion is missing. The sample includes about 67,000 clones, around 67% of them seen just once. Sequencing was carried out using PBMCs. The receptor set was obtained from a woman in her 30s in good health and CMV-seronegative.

The CDR3 nucleotides are TGTGCCAGCAGCCTTAGACAGGGGAACACTGAAGCTTTCTTT. Translating it yields CASSLRQGNTEAFF. This sequence joins TRBV7-2 and TRBJ1-1, with 7 bases lining up with TRBD1. This CDR3 has 14 residues. Trimming at V came to 5 bases and at J to 1 base, leaving 4 bases not matched to a gene. Germline values: CDR1 SGHTA, CDR2 FQGNSA.

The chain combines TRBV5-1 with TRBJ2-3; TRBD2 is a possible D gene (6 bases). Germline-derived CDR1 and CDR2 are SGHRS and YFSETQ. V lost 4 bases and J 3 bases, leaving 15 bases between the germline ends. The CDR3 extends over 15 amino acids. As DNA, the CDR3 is TGCGCCAGCAGCCCCTCGCGGGGCCCGACAGATACGCAGTATTTT. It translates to CASSPSRGPTDTQYF.

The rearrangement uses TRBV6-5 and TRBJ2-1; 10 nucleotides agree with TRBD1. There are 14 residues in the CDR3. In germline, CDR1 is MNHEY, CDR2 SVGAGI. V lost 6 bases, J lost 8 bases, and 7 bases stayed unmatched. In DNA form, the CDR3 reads TGTGCCAGCAGCCTGGACAGGGGGGACGATGAGCAGTTCTTC. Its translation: CASSLDRGDDEQFF.

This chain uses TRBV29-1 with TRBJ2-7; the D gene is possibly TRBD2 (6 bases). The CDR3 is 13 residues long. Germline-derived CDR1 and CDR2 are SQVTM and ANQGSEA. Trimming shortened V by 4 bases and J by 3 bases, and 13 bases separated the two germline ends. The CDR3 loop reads CSVVGGFGYEQYF. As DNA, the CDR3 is TGCAGCGTTGTGGGGGGATTCGGCTACGAGCAGTACTTC.

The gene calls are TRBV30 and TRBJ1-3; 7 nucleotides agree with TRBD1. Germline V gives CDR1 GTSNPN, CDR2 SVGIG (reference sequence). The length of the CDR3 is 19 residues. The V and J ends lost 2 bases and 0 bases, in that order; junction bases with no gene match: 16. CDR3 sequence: CAWSSGGDSVFSSGNTIYF. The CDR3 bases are TGTGCCTGGAGTTCAGGTGGGGACAGTGTGTTTTCCTCTGGAAACACCATATATTTT. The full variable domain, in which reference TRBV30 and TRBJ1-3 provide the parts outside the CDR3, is SQTIHQWPATLVQPVGSPLSLECTVEGTSNPNLYWYRQAAGRGLQLLFYSVGIGQISSEVPQNLSASRPQDRQFILSSKKLLLSDSGFYLCAWSSGGDSVFSSGNTIYFGEGSWLTVV.

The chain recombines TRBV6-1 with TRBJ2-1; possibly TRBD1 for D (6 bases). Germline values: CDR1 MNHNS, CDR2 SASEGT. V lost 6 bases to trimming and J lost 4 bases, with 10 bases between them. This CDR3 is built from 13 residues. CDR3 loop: CASSATGYNEQFF. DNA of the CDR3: TGTGCCAGCAGCGCCACAGGGTACAATGAGCAGTTCTTC.

The CDR3 reads CASSSQGSNSPLHF. CDR3 sequence (DNA): TGTGCCAGCAGCTCCCAGGGATCTAATTCACCCCTCCACTTT. The gene calls are TRBV7-2 and TRBJ1-6; maybe TRBD1 (5 bases). Trimming cost V 4 bases and J 6 bases, with 10 bases left between them. This CDR3 spans 14 amino acids. Germline values: CDR1 SGHTA, CDR2 FQGNSA.

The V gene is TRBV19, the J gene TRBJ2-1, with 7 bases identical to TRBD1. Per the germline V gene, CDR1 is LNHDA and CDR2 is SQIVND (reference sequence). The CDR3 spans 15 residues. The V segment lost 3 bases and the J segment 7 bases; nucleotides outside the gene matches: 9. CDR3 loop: CASSMTGSRKNEQFF. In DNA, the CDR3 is TGTGCCAGTAGTATGACAGGGTCTAGGAAGAATGAGCAGTTCTTC.

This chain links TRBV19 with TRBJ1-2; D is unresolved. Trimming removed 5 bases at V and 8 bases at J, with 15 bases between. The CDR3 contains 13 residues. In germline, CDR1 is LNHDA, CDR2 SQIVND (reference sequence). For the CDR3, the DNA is TGTGCCAGTAGTCCTCAGCGGTTCTACGGCTACACCTTC. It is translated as CASSPQRFYGYTF.

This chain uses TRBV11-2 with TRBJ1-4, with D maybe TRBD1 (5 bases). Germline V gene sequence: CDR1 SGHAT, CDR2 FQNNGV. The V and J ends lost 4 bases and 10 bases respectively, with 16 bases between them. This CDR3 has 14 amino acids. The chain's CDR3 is CASSSERQSGKLFF. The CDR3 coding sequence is TGTGCCAGCAGCTCAGAGCGACAGAGTGGAAAACTGTTTTTT.

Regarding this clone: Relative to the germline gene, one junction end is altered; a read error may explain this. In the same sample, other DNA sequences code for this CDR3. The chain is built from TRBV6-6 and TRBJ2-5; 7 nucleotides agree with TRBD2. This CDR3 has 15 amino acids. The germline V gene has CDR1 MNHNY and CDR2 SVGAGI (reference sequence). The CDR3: CASSYSSGHQETQYF. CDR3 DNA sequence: TGTGCCAGCAGCTACTCTAGCGGCCACCAGGAGACCCAGTACTTC.

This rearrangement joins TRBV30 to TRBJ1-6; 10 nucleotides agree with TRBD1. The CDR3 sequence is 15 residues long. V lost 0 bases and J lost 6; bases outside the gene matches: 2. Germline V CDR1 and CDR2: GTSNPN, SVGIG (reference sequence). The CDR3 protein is CAWSVGDRGNSPLHF. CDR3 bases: TGTGCCTGGAGTGTGGGGGACAGGGGTAATTCACCCCTCCACTTT.

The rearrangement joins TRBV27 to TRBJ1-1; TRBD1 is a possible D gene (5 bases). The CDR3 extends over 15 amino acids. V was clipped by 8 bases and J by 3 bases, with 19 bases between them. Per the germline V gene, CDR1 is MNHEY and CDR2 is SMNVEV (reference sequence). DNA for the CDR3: TGTGCCAGCTTCACTTACACAGGTGAAGACACTGAAGCTTTCTTT. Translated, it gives CASFTYTGEDTEAFF.

The CDR3 loop reads CASSEGQTTYGYTF. The CDR3 DNA reads as TGTGCCAGCAGTGAAGGACAAACAACCTATGGCTACACCTTC. The chain uses TRBV2 and TRBJ1-2; D is unclear. V was trimmed by 1 base and J by 4 bases, leaving 10 bases between them. Germline-derived CDR1 and CDR2 are SNHLY and FYNNEI. The CDR3 contains 14 residues. Full variable domain (missing parts from reference TRBV2 and TRBJ1-2): EPEVTQTPSHQVTQMGQEVILRCVPISNHLYFYWYRQILGQKVEFLVSFYNNEISEKSEIFDDQFSVERPDGSNFTLKIRSTKLEDSAMYFCASSEGQTTYGYTFGSGTRLTVV.

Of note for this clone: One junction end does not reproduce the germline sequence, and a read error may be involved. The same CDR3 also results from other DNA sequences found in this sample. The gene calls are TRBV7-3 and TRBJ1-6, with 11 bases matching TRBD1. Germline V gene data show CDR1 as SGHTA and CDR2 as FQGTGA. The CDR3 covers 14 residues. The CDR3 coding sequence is TGTGCTAGCAGCTCCGGGACAGGGGGTTCACCCCTCCACTTT. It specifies CASSSGTGGSPLHF.

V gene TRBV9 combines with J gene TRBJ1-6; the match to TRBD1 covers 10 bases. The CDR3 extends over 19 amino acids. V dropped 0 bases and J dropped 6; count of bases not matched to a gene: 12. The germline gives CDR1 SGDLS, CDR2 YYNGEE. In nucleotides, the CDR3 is TGTGCCAGCAGCGTAGGGGTGACAGGGGGCTATTTCGGTAATTCACCCCTCCACTTT. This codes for CASSVGVTGGYFGNSPLHF. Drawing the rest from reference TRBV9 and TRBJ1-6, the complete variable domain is DSGVTQTPKHLITATGQRVTLRCSPRSGDLSVYWYQQSLDQGLQFLIQYYNGEERAKGNILERFSAQQFPDLHSELNLSSLELGDSALYFCASSVGVTGGYFGNSPLHFGNGTRLTVT.

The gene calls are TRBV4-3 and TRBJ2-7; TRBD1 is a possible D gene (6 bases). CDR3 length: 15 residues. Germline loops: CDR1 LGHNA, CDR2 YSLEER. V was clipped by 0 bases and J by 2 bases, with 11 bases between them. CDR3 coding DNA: TGCGCCAGCAGCCAAGAGGGGGCGCAGACCTACGAGCAGTACTTC. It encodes CASSQEGAQTYEQYF.

The CDR3 DNA reads TGTGCCAGCAGCTTGGTGGTTTTCGGGGGGGGGCAAGAGACCCAGTACTTC. It specifies CASSLVVFGGGQETQYF. The chain joins TRBV5-4 to TRBJ2-5, with 8 nucleotides matching TRBD2. The CDR3 runs 17 residues. Germline loops: CDR1 SGHNT, CDR2 YYREEE (reference sequence). J was trimmed by 2 bases and V by 0 bases; bases with no gene match: 9.

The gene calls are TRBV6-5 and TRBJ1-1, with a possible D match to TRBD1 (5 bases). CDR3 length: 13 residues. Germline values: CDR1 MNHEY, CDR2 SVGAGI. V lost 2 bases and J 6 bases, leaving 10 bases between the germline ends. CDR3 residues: CASSYGGVPEAFF. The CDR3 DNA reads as TGTGCCAGCAGTTACGGAGGGGTCCCTGAAGCTTTCTTT.

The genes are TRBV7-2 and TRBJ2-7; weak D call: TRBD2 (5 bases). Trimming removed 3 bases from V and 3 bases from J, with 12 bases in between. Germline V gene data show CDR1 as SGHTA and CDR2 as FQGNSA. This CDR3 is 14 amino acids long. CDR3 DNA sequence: TGTGCCAGCAGCTTTCGAGGGTCCTTCTACGAGCAGTACTTC. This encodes CASSFRGSFYEQYF. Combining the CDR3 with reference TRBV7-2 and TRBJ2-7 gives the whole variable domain GAGVSQSPSNKVTEKGKDVELRCDPISGHTALYWYRQSLGQGLEFLIYFQGNSAPDKSGLPSDRFSAERTGGSVSTLTIQRTQQEDSAVYLCASSFRGSFYEQYFGPGTRLTVT.

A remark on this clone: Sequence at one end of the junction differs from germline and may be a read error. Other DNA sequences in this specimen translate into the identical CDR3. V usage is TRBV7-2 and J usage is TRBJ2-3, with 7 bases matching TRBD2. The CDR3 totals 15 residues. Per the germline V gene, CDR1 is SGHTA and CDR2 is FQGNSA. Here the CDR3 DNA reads TGTGCCAGCAGCCGATTCCTAGCGGCCACAGATACGCAATATTTT. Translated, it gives CASSRFLAATDTQYF.

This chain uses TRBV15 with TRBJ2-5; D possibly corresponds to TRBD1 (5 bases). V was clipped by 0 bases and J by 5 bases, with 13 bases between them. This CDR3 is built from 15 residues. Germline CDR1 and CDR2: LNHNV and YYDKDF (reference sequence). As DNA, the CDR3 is TGTGCCACCAGCAGAGACGGCAGGGTTGAGGAGACCCAGTACTTC. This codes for CATSRDGRVEETQYF.

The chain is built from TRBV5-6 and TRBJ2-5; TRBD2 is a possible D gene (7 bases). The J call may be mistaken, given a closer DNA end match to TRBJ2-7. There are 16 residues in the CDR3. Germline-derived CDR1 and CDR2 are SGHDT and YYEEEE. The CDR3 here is CASSWGSGGGSYEQYF. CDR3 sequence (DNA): TGTGCCAGCAGCTGGGGGTCGGGGGGCGGTTCCTACGAGCAGTACTTC.

The CDR3 DNA follows: TGTGCCAGTAGTATTCGGGGGGTGGAGGCCGGGGAGCTGTTTTTT. Protein: CASSIRGVEAGELFF. This chain links TRBV19 with TRBJ2-2; 7 nucleotides line up with TRBD2. Germline CDR1 reads LNHDA; CDR2 reads SQIVND (reference sequence). The CDR3 covers 15 residues. Unmatched junction bases numbered 7, after V lost 3 bases and J lost 6 bases.